This T cell receptor beta chain comes out of a study of control samples from healthy donors and cancer patients (TCRdb year 2020). Of note for this clone: Its antigen has not been determined. One end of the junction varies from germline; a read error may be responsible.

Libraries came from the immunoSEQ multiplex PCR assay. This immuneACCESS table, as held by TCRdb, lists in-frame sequences with V and J called but not all clones. Of the missing ones, under half trace to an unresolved V gene in checked studies; the others have no known cause. This sample has some 110,000 clones in its table, and 88% of those were observed once. The ten largest clones take up 2.3% of the sample. The germline V gene provides CDR1 KGHSH and CDR2 LQKENI. Inclusive of the bounding cysteine and phenylalanine, the CDR3 is 13 residues long. The sequence is cut down to CDR3 DNA, 39 bases in frame from base 1.

The receptor's source is a woman aged 70 to 79 in good health. Rearrangement joined TRBV18 to TRBJ1-5; the D gene cannot be resolved reliably. The sample was blood. Read as DNA, the sequence is TGTGCCAGCTCACCAGGCTTGGATCAGCTCCAGCATTTT. It is translated as CASSPGLDQLQHF.